This entry lists 3 T cell receptor beta chains sequenced from one sample in a study of T-cell reconstitution after alpha-beta-depleted transplantation in children. Unique molecular identifiers tagged the TCRbeta library. TCRdb redid the calling of the PCR reads with MiXCR, one entry per CDR3 protein. Counted here are hundreds of thousands of distinct CDR3 sequences, less than 15% occurring once; the ten biggest clones make up about 0.79%. This specimen was PBMCs, taken before TCRalphabeta/CD19-depleted stem cell transplant. These receptors were collected from a girl aged 2 to 10 with congenital amegakaryocytic thrombocytopenia, due to receive a stem cell transplant.

The chain couples TRBV11-2 to TRBJ2-7; D remains ambiguous. V dropped 0 bases and J dropped 3 bases, with 6 bases sitting between them. Germline V CDR1 and CDR2: SGHAT, FQNNGV. The CDR3 spans 13 residues. For the CDR3, the DNA is TGTGCCAGCAGCTTAGAGGCCTTCTACGAGCAGTACTTC. Its protein product is CASSLEAFYEQYF.

This clonotype came up many times. The chain uses TRBV28 and TRBJ2-7; weak D call: TRBD1 (6 bases). This CDR3 spans 14 amino acids. Trimming took off 5 bases at V and 5 bases at J, with 16 bases between the two ends. Germline V gives CDR1 MDHEN, CDR2 SYDVKM. The CDR3 DNA reads TGTGCCAGCAGTATTACAGGGAATTGGAACGAGCAGTACTTC. Its protein is CASSITGNWNEQYF.

This clonotype appeared many times. The chain has TRBV29-1 and TRBJ2-1, with D tentatively TRBD2 (6 bases). V lost 8 bases, J lost 4 bases, and 15 bases lay in between. CDR1 is SQVTM, CDR2 ANQGSEA, per germline. This CDR3 has 13 amino acids. DNA of the CDR3: TGCAGCTCCAGGAGGGGTTTGTACAATGAGCAGTTCTTC. It encodes CSSRRGLYNEQFF.